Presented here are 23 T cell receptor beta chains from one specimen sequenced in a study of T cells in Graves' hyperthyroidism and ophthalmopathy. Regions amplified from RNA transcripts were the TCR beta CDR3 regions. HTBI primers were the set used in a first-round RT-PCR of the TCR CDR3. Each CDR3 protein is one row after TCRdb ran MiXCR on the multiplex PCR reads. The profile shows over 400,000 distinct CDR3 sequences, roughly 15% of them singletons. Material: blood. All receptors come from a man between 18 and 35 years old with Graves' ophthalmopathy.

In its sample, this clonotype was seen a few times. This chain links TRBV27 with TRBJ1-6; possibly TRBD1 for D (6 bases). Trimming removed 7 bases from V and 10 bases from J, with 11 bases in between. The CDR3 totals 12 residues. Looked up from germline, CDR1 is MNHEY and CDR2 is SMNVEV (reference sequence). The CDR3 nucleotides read TGTGCCAGCACACAGGGTTGGTCACCCCTCCACTTT. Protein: CASTQGWSPLHF.

The CDR3 region is CASSPEGFSGNTIYF. The CDR3 DNA follows: TGTGCCAGCAGCCCAGAGGGGTTCTCTGGAAACACCATATATTTT. V usage is TRBV7-6 and J usage is TRBJ1-3; a weak D match, TRBD1 (5 bases). Trimming removed 5 bases from V and 0 bases from J, with 11 bases in between. The CDR3 covers 15 residues. Germline V lookup: CDR1 SGHVS, CDR2 FNYEAQ.

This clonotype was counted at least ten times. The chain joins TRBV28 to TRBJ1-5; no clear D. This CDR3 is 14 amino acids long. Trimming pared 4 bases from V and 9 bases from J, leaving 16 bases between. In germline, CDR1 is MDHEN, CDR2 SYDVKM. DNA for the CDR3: TGTGCCAGCAGTTCGGACGGTGTTTCGTTGCCCCAGCATTTT. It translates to CASSSDGVSLPQHF.

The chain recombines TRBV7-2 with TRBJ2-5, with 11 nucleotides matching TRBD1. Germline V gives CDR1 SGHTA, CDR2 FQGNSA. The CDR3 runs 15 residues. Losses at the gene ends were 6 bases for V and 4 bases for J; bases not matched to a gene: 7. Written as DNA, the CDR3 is TGTGCCAGCAGTTTGGGACAGGGGGGAATAGAGACCCAGTACTTC. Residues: CASSLGQGGIETQYF.

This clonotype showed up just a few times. CDR3 sequence (DNA): TGTGCCAGCAACGGACAAGGCCGGGGGGCCCAGCATTTT. Residues: CASNGQGRGAQHF. V is TRBV6-1 and J is TRBJ1-5; D may be TRBD1 (5 bases). CDR3 size: 13 residues. V shed 7 bases and J shed 11 bases, with 18 bases lying between them. Germline lookup yields CDR1 MNHNS and CDR2 SASEGT.

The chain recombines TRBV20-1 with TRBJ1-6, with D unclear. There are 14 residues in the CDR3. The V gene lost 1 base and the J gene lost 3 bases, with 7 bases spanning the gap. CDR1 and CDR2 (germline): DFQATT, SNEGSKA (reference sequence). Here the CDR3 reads CSARATDYNSPLHF. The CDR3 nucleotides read TGCAGTGCTAGAGCCACGGACTATAATTCACCCCTCCACTTT.

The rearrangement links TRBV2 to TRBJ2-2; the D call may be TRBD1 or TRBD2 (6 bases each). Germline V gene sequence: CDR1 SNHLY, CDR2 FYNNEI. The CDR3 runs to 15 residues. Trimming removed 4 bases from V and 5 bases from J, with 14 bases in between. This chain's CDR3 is CASSVWGAQTGELFF. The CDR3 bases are TGTGCCAGCAGTGTGTGGGGGGCGCAAACCGGGGAGCTGTTTTTT.

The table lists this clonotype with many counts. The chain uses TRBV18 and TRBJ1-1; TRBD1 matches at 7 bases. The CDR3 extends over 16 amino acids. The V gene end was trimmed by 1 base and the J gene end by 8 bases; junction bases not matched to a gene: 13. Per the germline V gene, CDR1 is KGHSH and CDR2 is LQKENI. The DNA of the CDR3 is TGTGCCAGCTCACCACGAGCAGGGTCGAAGGGACAGGAAGCTTTCTTT. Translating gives CASSPRAGSKGQEAFF. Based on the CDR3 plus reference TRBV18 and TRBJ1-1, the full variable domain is NAGVMQNPRHLVRRRGQEARLRCSPMKGHSHVYWYRQLPEEGLKFMVYLQKENIIDESGMPKERFSAEFPKEGPSILRIQQVVRGDSAAYFCASSPRAGSKGQEAFFGQGTRLTVV.

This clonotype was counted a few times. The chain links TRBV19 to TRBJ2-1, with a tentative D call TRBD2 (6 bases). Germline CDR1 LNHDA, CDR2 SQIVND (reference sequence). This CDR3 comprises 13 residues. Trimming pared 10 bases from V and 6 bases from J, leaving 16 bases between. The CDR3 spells CATTTGVGNEQFF. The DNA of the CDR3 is TGTGCCACTACGACGGGGGTAGGCAATGAGCAGTTCTTC.

This CDR3 is CASSPGQGKGAYEQYF. As DNA, the CDR3 is TGCGCCAGCAGCCCCGGACAGGGGAAGGGGGCCTACGAGCAGTACTTC. The genes are TRBV4-1 and TRBJ2-7; TRBD1 agrees at 9 bases. Germline V gene sequence: CDR1 MGHRA, CDR2 YSYEKL. This CDR3 spans 16 amino acids. V lost 4 bases to trimming and J lost 2 bases; unmatched junction nucleotides: 9.

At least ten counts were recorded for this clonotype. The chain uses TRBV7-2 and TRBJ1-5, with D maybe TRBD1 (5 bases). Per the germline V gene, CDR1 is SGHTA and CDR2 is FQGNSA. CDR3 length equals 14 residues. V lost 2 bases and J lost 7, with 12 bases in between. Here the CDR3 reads CASSLLGVVQPQHF. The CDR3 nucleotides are TGTGCCAGCAGCTTATTGGGGGTGGTGCAGCCCCAGCATTTT.

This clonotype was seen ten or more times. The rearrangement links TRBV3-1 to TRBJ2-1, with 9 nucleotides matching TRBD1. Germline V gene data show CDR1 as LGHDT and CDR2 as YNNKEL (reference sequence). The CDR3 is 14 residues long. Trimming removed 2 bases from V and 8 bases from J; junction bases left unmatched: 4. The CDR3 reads CASSQRDRVYEQFF. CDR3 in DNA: TGTGCCAGCAGCCAAAGGGACAGGGTCTATGAGCAGTTCTTC.

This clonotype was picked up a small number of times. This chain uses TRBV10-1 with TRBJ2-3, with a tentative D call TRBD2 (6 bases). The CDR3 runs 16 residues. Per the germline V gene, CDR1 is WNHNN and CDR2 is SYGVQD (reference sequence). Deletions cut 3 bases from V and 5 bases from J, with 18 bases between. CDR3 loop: CASSDQTPSGEDTQYF. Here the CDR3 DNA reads TGCGCCAGCAGTGACCAAACTCCGTCGGGGGAAGATACGCAGTATTTT.

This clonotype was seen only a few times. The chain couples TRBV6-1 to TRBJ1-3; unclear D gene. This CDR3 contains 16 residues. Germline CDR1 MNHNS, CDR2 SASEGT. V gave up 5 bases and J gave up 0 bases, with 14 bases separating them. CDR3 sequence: CASSPKPGNSGNTIYF. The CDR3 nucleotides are TGTGCCAGCAGTCCGAAACCGGGGAACTCTGGAAACACCATATATTTT.

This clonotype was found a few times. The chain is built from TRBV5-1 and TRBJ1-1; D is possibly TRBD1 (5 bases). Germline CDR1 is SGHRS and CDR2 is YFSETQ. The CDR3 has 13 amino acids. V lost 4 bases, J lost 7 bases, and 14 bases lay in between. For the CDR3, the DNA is TGCGCCAGCAGCCCTGTCAATGGGGGTGAAGCTTTCTTT. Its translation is CASSPVNGGEAFF.

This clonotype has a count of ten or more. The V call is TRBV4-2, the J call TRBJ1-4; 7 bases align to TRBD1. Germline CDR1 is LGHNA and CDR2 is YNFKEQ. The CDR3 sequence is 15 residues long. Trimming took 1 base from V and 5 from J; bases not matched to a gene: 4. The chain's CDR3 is CASSQGGGKNEKLFF. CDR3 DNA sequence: TGTGCCAGCAGCCAAGGAGGGGGCAAAAATGAAAAACTGTTTTTT.

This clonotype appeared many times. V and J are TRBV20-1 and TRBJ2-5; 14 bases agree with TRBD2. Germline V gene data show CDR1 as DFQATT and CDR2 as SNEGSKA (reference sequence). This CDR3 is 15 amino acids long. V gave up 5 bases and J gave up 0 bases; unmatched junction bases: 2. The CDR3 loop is CSARTSGGNQETQYF. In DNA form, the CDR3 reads TGCAGTGCTCGGACTAGCGGGGGGAACCAAGAGACCCAGTACTTC.

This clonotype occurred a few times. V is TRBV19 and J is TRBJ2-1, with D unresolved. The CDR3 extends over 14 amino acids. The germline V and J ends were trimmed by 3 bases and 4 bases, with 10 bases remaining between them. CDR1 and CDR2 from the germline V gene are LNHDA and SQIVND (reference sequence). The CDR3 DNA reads TGTGCCAGTAGTATCTTGCCCTATTACAATGAGCAGTTCTTC. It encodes CASSILPYYNEQFF.

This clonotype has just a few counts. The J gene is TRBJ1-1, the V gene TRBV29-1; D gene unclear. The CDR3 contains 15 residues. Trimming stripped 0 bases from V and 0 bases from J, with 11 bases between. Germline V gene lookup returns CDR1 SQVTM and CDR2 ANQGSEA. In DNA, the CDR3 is TGCAGCGTTGAAGATCAAAGGAGGTTGAACACTGAAGCTTTCTTT. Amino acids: CSVEDQRRLNTEAFF.

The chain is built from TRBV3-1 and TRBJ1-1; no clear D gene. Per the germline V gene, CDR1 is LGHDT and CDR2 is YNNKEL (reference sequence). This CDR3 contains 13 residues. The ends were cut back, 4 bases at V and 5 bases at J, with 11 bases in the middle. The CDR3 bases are TGTGCCAGCAGCCTCCTCTTGGGGACTGAAGCTTTCTTT. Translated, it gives CASSLLLGTEAFF. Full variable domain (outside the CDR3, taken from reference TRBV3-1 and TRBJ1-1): DTAVSQTPKYLVTQMGNDKSIKCEQNLGHDTMYWYKQDSKKFLKIMFSYNNKELIINETVPNRFSPKSPDKAHLNLHINSLELGDSAVYFCASSLLLGTEAFFGQGTRLTVV.

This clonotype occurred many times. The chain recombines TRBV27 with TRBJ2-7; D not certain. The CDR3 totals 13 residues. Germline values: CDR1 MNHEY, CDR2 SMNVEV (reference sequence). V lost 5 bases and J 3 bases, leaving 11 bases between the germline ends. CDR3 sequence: CASSRPGNYEQYF. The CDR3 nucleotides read TGTGCCAGCAGTAGGCCCGGCAACTACGAGCAGTACTTC.

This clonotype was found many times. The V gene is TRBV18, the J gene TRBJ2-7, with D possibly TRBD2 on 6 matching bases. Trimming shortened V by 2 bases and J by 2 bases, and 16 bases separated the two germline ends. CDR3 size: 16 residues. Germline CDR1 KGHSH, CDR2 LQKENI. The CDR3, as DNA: TGTGCCAGCTCACCAATCGGGCAGCGGGTAACCTACGAGCAGTACTTC. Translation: CASSPIGQRVTYEQYF.

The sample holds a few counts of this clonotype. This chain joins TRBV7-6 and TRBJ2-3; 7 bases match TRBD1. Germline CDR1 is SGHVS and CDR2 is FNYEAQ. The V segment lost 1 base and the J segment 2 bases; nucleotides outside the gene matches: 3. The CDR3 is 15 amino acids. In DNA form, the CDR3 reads TGTGCCAGCAGCTTAGAGGGGGCAACCACAGATACGCAGTATTTT. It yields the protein CASSLEGATTDTQYF.